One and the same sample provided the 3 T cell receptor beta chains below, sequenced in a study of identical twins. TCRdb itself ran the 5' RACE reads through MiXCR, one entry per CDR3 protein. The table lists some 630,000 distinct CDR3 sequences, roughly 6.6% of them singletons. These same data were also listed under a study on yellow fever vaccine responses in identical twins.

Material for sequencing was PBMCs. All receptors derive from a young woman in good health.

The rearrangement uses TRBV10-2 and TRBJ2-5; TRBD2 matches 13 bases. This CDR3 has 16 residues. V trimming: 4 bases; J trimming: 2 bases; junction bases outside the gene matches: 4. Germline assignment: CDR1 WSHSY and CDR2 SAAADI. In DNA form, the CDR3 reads TGCGCCAGCAGTGCAGGGACTAGCGGGGTACAAGAGACCCAGTACTTC. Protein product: CASSAGTSGVQETQYF.

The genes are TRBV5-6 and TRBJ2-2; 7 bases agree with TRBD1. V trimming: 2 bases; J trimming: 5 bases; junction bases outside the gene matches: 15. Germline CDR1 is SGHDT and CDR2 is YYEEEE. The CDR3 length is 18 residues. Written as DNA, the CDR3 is TGTGCCAGCAGCTTAGACCTCCGCCGACAGGGAAGGACCGGGGAGCTGTTTTTT. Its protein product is CASSLDLRRQGRTGELFF.

This chain's CDR3 is CASSQDLTVHEQYV. For the CDR3, the DNA is TGTGCCAGCAGCCAAGACTTGACGGTCCACGAGCAGTACGTC. This chain joins TRBV3-1 and TRBJ2-7; D gene uncertain. The V gene lost 0 bases and the J gene lost 5 bases, with 11 bases spanning the gap. The CDR3 totals 14 residues. Germline CDR1 reads LGHDT; CDR2 reads YNNKEL (reference sequence).